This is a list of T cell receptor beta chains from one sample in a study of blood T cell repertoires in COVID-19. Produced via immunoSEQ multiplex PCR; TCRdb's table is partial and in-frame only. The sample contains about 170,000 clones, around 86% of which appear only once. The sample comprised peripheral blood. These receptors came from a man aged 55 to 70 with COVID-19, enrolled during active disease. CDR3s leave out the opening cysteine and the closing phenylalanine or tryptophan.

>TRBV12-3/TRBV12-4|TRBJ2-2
ASSSQAGKLF
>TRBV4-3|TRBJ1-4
ASSQDRGMALF
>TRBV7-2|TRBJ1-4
ASSLGGGVEKLF
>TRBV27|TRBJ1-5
ASSSSGGYQPQH
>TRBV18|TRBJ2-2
ASSPIGGPDTGELF
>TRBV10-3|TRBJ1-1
AISEPARGTEAF
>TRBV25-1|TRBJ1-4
ASSERQGSEKLF
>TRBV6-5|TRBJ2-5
ASTAGGRQETQY
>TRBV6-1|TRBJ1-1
ASSEVRDTEAF
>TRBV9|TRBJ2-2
ASSYSVTGELF
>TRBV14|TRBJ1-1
ASSQADTEAF